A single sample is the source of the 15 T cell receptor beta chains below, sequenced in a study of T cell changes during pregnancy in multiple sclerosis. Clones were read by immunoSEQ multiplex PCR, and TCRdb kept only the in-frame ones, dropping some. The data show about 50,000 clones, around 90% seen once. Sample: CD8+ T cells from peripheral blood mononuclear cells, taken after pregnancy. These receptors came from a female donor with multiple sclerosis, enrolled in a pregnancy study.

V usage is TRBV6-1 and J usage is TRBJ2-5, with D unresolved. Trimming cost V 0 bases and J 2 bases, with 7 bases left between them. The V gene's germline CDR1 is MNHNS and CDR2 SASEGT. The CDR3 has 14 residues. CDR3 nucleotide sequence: TGTGCCAGCAGTGAAGCTGGCTGGCAAGAGACCCAGTACTTC. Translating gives CASSEAGWQETQYF.

CDR3 nucleotide sequence: TGTGCCAGCAGCGTTCGGACTAGCGGGGATGCTGAGCAGTTCTTC. Translation: CASSVRTSGDAEQFF. The chain uses TRBV9 and TRBJ2-1; TRBD2 matches 12 bases. The V gene's germline CDR1 is SGDLS and CDR2 YYNGEE. After removal of 2 bases from V and 9 bases from J, the junction contained 6 bases not matched to a gene. This CDR3 contains 15 residues.

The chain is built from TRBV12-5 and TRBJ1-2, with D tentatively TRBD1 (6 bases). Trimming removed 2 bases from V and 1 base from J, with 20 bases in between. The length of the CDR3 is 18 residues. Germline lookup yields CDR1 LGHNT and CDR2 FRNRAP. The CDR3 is CASGLPRPQGSLNYGYTF. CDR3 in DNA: TGTGCTAGTGGTTTGCCCCGCCCCCAGGGGTCACTTAACTATGGCTACACCTTC.

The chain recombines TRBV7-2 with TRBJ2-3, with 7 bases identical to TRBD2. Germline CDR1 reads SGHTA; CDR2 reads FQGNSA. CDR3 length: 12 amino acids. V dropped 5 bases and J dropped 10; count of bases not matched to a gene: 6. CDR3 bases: TGTGCCAGCAGCGCCAGCGGGGTCCCGCAGTATTTT. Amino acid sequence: CASSASGVPQYF.

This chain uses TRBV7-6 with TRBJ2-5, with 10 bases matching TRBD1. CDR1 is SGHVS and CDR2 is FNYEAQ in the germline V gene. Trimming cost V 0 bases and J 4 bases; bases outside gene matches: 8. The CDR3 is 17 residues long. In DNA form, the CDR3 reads TGTGCCAGCAGCTTAGCGGTGGGGACAGGGGAGGTAGAGACCCAGTACTTC. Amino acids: CASSLAVGTGEVETQYF. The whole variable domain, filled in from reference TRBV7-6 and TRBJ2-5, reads GAGVSQSPRYKVTKRGQDVALRCDPISGHVSLYWYRQALGQGPEFLTYFNYEAQQDKSGLPNDRFSAERPEGSISTLTIQRTEQRDSAMYRCASSLAVGTGEVETQYFGPGTRLLVL.

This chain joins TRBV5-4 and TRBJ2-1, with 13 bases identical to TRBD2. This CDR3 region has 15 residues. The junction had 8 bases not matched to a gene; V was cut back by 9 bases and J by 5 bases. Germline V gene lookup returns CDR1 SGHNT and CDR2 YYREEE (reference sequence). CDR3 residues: CATLMTSGGNNEQFF. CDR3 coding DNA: TGTGCCACCCTAATGACTAGCGGGGGGAACAATGAGCAGTTCTTC. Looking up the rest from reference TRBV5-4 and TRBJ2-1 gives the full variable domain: ETGVTQSPTHLIKTRGQQVTLRCSSQSGHNTVSWYQQALGQGPQFIFQYYREEENGRGNFPPRFSGLQFPNYSSELNVNALELDDSALYLCATLMTSGGNNEQFFGPGTRLTVL.

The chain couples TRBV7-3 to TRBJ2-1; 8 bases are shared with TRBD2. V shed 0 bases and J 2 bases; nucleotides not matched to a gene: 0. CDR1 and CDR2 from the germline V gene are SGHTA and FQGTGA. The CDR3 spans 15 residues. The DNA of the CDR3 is TGTGCCAGCAGCTTAACTAGCGGGGCCTACAATGAGCAGTTCTTC. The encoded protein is CASSLTSGAYNEQFF.

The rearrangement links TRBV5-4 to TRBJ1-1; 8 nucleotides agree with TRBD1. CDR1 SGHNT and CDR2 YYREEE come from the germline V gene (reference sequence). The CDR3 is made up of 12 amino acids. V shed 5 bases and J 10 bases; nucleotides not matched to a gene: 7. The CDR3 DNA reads TGTGCCAGCAGAGGACAGGGTGCTTTAGCTTTCTTT. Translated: CASRGQGALAFF.

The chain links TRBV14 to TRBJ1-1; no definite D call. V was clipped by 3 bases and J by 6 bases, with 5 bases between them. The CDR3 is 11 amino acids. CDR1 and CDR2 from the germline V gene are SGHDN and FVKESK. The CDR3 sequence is CASSQSPEAFF. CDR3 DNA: TGTGCCAGCAGCCAGAGTCCTGAAGCTTTCTTT.

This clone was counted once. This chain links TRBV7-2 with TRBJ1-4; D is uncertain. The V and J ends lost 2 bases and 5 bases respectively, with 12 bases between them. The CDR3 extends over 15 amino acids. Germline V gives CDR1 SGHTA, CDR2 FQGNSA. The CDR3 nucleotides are TGTGCCAGCAGCTTAATCCGGCGGCAGAATGAAAAACTGTTTTTT. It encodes CASSLIRRQNEKLFF.

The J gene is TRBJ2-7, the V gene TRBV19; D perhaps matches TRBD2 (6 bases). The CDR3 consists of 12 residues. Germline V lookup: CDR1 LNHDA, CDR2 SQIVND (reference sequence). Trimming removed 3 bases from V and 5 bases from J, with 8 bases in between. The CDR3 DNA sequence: TGTGCCAGTAGTATGGGAGGAAACGAGCAGTACTTC. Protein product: CASSMGGNEQYF.

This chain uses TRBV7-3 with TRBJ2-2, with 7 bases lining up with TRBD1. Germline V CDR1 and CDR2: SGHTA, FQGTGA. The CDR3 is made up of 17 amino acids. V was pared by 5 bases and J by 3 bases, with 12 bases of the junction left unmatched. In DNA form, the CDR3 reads TGTGCCAGCAGCGGGGACAGACTTCAAACGGACACCGGGGAGCTGTTTTTT. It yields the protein CASSGDRLQTDTGELFF.

For the CDR3, the DNA is TGTGCCAGCAGTCCCGACAGGCCCTCCTACAATGAGCAGTTCTTC. Amino acids: CASSPDRPSYNEQFF. This rearrangement joins TRBV6-5 to TRBJ2-1; possibly TRBD1 for D (6 bases). This CDR3 has 15 amino acids. With 5 bases removed from V and 0 bases from J, the gap between germline ends came to 11 bases. The germline V gene has CDR1 MNHEY and CDR2 SVGAGI.

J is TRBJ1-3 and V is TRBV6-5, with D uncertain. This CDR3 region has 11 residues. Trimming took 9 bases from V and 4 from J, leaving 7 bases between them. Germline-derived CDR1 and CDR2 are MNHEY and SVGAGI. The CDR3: CASRGGNTIYF. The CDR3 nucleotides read TGTGCCAGTAGAGGAGGAAACACCATATATTTT.

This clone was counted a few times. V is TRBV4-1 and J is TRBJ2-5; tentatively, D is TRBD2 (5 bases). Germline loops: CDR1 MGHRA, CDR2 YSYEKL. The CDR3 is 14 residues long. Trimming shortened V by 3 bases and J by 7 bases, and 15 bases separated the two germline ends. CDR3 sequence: CASSHPRLYGTQYF. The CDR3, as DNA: TGCGCCAGCAGCCACCCACGACTATACGGGACCCAGTACTTC.